This T cell receptor beta chain was profiled in a study of T cells in Graves' hyperthyroidism and ophthalmopathy. Points from the study as a whole: In blood, most of the thyroid clonotypes expanded above 0.001 were also present.

Active moderate-to-severe ophthalmopathy, Clinical Activity Score at least 3, NOSPECS at least 4, under 3 months' duration. PBMCs were obtained from 9.5 to 10 ml fresh peripheral blood. There are many counts of this clonotype. Antigen specificity is unknown. This CDR3 comprises 15 residues. V lost 4 bases, J lost 0 bases, and 4 bases stayed unmatched. Germline V CDR1 and CDR2: LGHDT, YNNKEL (reference sequence). Researchers took RNA transcripts and amplified the TCR beta CDR3 regions from them. The study used the HTBI primer set for a first-round RT-PCR of the TCR CDR3. One entry per CDR3 protein results from TCRdb running MiXCR on the multiplex PCR reads. Of fewer than 700,000 distinct CDR3 sequences listed, roughly a sixth are singletons.

The receptor comes from a woman under 30 with Graves' ophthalmopathy. This chain links TRBV3-1 with TRBJ2-3; 7 positions agree with TRBD2. Sequencing was done on a sample of blood. CDR3 sequence reads: CASSRGLTSTDTQYF. The DNA for the CDR3 is TGTGCCAGCAGCCGGGGACTAACTAGCACAGATACGCAGTATTTT.